Below, 21 T cell receptor beta chains from the same sample are listed, as sequenced in a study of tumor-infiltrating lymphocytes in glioblastoma multiforme (TCRdb year 2017). Sequenced on an Illumina HiSeq 2500. TCRB libraries were built from RNA via three nested multiplex PCR rounds using a modified ARM-PCR protocol with multiple V-beta primers and a C-beta primer. TCRdb reprocessed the public reads (quality trimming at Q25 with fastp, clone calling with MiXCR) and kept in-frame beta chains. All rows with the same CDR3 protein become a single entry with the most common DNA and genes. Present in this sample are about 32,000 distinct CDR3 sequences, approximately 66% of which were seen just once. The top ten hold roughly 33% of the sample. The sample was brain tumor tissue. These receptors all stem from a male donor with glioblastoma.

This clonotype was recorded a few times. The chain joins TRBV20-1 to TRBJ2-1; 8 bases agree with TRBD1. Germline assignment: CDR1 DFQATT and CDR2 SNEGSKA (reference sequence). The J segment lost 3 bases and the V segment lost 3 bases, leaving 4 bases of the junction unmatched. The CDR3 length is 14 residues. Written as DNA, the CDR3 is TGCAGTGCTAGGGACAGGGTGAACTACAATGAGCAGTTCTTC. This translates into CSARDRVNYNEQFF.

As for this clonotype: One end of the junction is discordant with germline, which a read error may explain. The V and J genes are TRBV11-2 and TRBJ2-7; the match to TRBD2 covers 7 bases. CDR3 size: 14 residues. Germline CDR1 SGHAT, CDR2 FQNNGV. CDR3: CASIVVGGPDEQYF. In DNA form, the CDR3 reads TGTGCCAGCATCGTAGTGGGAGGGCCGGACGAGCAGTATTTC.

This clonotype was detected a few times. Here the CDR3 omits its conserved ending phenylalanine or tryptophan, so a read error is the likely source. This chain joins TRBV4-2 and TRBJ2-5; 11 bases map to TRBD1. The CDR3 has 21 amino acids. From germline, CDR1 is LGHNA and CDR2 YNFKEQ. Trimming cost V 0 bases and J 2 bases; bases outside gene matches: 17. As DNA, the CDR3 is TGTGCCAGCAGCCAAGAGAAGATCGGGACAGGGGGATCGGGGGGGCAAGAGACCCAGTACTAC. The encoded protein is CASSQEKIGTGGSGGQETQYY.

On this clonotype: At one end the junction does not follow the germline gene, possibly because of a read error. This chain connects TRBV5-4 to TRBJ2-5, with TRBD2 matching over 8 bases. The germline V gene has CDR1 SGHNT and CDR2 YYREEE (reference sequence). The CDR3 contains 15 residues. The CDR3 DNA reads as TGTGCCAGCGGCTCACCTCTAGCGGGCGGAGAGACCCAGCACTTC. It specifies CASGSPLAGGETQHF.

A word on this clonotype: An end of the junction does not agree with germline; a read error may underlie this. The CDR3: CASCLLVEDYDEQFF. The CDR3 nucleotides read TGCGCCAGCTGCTTGCTAGTGGAAGACTACGATGAGCAGTTCTTC. The J gene is TRBJ2-1, the V gene TRBV5-1; weak D call: TRBD2 (5 bases). The CDR3 contains 15 residues. The germline V gene has CDR1 SGHRS and CDR2 YFSETQ.

The gene calls are TRBV19 and TRBJ2-5, with TRBD1 matching 7 bases. The CDR3 is 13 amino acids. CDR1 LNHDA and CDR2 SQIVND come from the germline V gene (reference sequence). V lost 6 bases and J lost 5; bases outside the gene matches: 6. The CDR3 DNA reads as TGTGCCAGTAGCACCACAGGGGTGGAGACCCAGTACTTC. It translates to CASSTTGVETQYF.

Remarks on this clonotype: A read error is likely, as this CDR3 ends without the conserved phenylalanine or tryptophan. J is TRBJ2-7 and V is TRBV29-1; 7 bases are shared with TRBD2. The CDR3 length is 16 residues. Looked up from germline, CDR1 is SQVTM and CDR2 is ANQGSEA. The CDR3 DNA is TGCAGCGTTGAGCTTAGCGGGTCAACCGGCCGCTACGAACAGTACCTC. Residues: CSVELSGSTGRYEQYL.

As to this clonotype: A read error is likely, as this CDR3 ends without the conserved phenylalanine or tryptophan. The V call is TRBV10-3, the J call TRBJ2-3, with a possible D match to TRBD1 (5 bases). The V and J ends lost 2 bases and 6 bases respectively, with 12 bases between them. This CDR3 region has 14 residues. Germline V gene sequence: CDR1 ENHRY, CDR2 SYGVKD. CDR3 sequence reads: CAISEPRAGDTQYL. In DNA, the CDR3 is TGTGCCATCAGTGAGCCCAGGGCCGGTGATACGCAGTATCTT.

Remarks on this clonotype: One junction end does not reproduce the germline sequence, and a read error may be involved. The rearrangement joins TRBV20-1 to TRBJ1-2; D gene uncertain. Germline V CDR1 and CDR2: DFQATT, SNEGSKA (reference sequence). This CDR3 contains 16 residues. The CDR3 loop is CGASAQGKNRDYGYTF. The CDR3 nucleotides read TGCGGTGCTAGTGCCCAAGGGAAAAACAGAGACTATGGCTACACCTTC.

In this sample, this clonotype turned up a few times. The gene calls are TRBV7-3 and TRBJ2-1; no clear D gene. Germline V gene sequence: CDR1 SGHTA, CDR2 FQGTGA. V was shortened by 0 bases and J by 8 bases, with 8 bases between the two germline ends. The CDR3 totals 13 residues. CDR3 region: CASSLTYKDEQFF. CDR3 coding DNA: TGTGCCAGCAGCTTAACGTACAAGGATGAGCAGTTCTTC.

This chain uses TRBV4-1 with TRBJ2-1, with 7 bases matching TRBD2. The CDR3 extends over 19 amino acids. CDR1 MGHRA and CDR2 YSYEKL come from the germline V gene. J was trimmed by 5 bases and V by 3 bases; bases with no gene match: 19. The CDR3 here is CASSHSGLAAGPDHNEQFF. The CDR3 DNA reads TGCGCCAGCAGCCATTCAGGTCTAGCGGCAGGGCCGGACCACAATGAGCAGTTCTTC.

For this clonotype: Mismatch with germline at one junction end may stem from a read error. The rearrangement joins TRBV5-4 to TRBJ2-3, with TRBD2 matching 10 bases. This CDR3 has 16 residues. Germline V gene lookup returns CDR1 SGHNT and CDR2 YYREEE (reference sequence). The CDR3 DNA is TGTGCTAGCAGCTTGGTTCTAGCGGGAGCCATAGATACGCAGTATTTT. Translated, it gives CASSLVLAGAIDTQYF.

CDR3 region: CASSFGGYIEAFF. The CDR3 bases are TGTGCCAGCAGTTTTGGGGGGTACATTGAAGCTTTCTTT. The chain couples TRBV6-1 to TRBJ1-1; D perhaps matches TRBD1 (5 bases). This CDR3 is built from 13 residues. Germline V gene sequence: CDR1 MNHNS, CDR2 SASEGT. The germline V and J ends were trimmed by 5 bases and 7 bases, with 14 bases remaining between them.

A remark on this clonotype: Germline and junction disagree at one end, which may indicate a read error. The rearrangement uses TRBV29-1 and TRBJ2-3; 7 positions agree with TRBD2. The CDR3 has 15 amino acids. Germline lookup yields CDR1 SQVTM and CDR2 ANQGSEA. CDR3 bases: TGCTGCGTTGAAGGGGACTACGCAAGCACAGATACGCAGTATTTT. Translated, it gives CCVEGDYASTDTQYF.

Worth noting for this clonotype: Without the conserved terminal phenylalanine or tryptophan, this CDR3 likely stems from a read error. CDR3 DNA: TGTGCTATCAGCACAGACAGGGGGAATCAGCCCCAGCATTTG. Translation: CAISTDRGNQPQHL. This chain links TRBV10-3 with TRBJ1-5, with TRBD1 matching 9 bases. The CDR3 contains 14 residues. CDR1 and CDR2 from the germline V gene are ENHRY and SYGVKD.

This clonotype was seen ten or more times. This chain links TRBV10-1 with TRBJ2-2; no reliable D call. The germline V gene encodes CDR1 WNHNN and CDR2 SYGVQD (reference sequence). The V end lost 6 bases, the J end lost 2 bases, and 7 bases lay between the germline ends. This CDR3 contains 13 residues. The CDR3 is CASRASNTGELFF. The CDR3 DNA reads TGCGCCAGCAGAGCTAGTAACACCGGGGAGCTGTTTTTT.

In the case of this clonotype: The conserved phenylalanine or tryptophan is not found at the CDR3 terminus, so this likely reflects a read error. The chain employs TRBV5-6 and TRBJ2-7; D is undetermined. CDR1 and CDR2 (germline): SGHDT, YYEEEE. V was pared by 3 bases and J by 6 bases, with 13 bases between. This CDR3 is built from 13 residues. In nucleotides, the CDR3 is TGTGCCAGCAGCTGGGCCCAGTTTAGCGAGCAGTACTCC. Amino acid sequence: CASSWAQFSEQYS.

This clonotype has only a few counts. V and J are TRBV20-1 and TRBJ2-7; a weak D match, TRBD1 (5 bases). The CDR3 runs to 12 residues. Looked up from germline, CDR1 is DFQATT and CDR2 is SNEGSKA (reference sequence). Trimming removed 4 bases at V and 3 bases at J, with 10 bases between. As DNA, the CDR3 is TGCAGTGCTATGACAGACGACTACGAGCAGTACTTC. The encoded protein is CSAMTDDYEQYF.

This clonotype was detected ten times or more. The chain carries TRBV20-1 and TRBJ2-1; D is perhaps TRBD1 (6 bases). Trimming removed 5 bases at V and 8 bases at J, with 16 bases between. The CDR3 sequence is 13 residues long. Germline CDR1 reads DFQATT; CDR2 reads SNEGSKA (reference sequence). Written as DNA, the CDR3 is TGCAGTGCTCACCCTAGGGGGAACGATGAGCAGTTCTTC. Its protein product is CSAHPRGNDEQFF.

Ten or more counts support this clonotype. This chain connects TRBV4-2 to TRBJ2-3; D gene unclear. There are 15 residues in the CDR3. From germline, CDR1 is LGHNA and CDR2 YNFKEQ. V gave up 0 bases and J gave up 4 bases, with 11 bases separating them. The CDR3 here is CASSQDVANPDTQYF. CDR3 nucleotide sequence: TGTGCCAGCAGCCAAGATGTGGCAAACCCAGATACGCAGTATTTT.

V gene TRBV11-2 combines with J gene TRBJ2-7, with D tentatively TRBD2 (5 bases). V lost 0 bases and J 12 bases, leaving 15 bases between the germline ends. CDR1 SGHAT and CDR2 FQNNGV come from the germline V gene. The CDR3 has 13 amino acids. CDR3 nucleotide sequence: TGTGCCAGCAGCTTAGATCGGGGTGGGCTAGCGTACTTC. Its translation: CASSLDRGGLAYF.